These 18 T cell receptor beta chains were sequenced from one sample in a study of shared clonotypes between healthy human individuals. The protocol was immunoSEQ multiplex PCR, while the TCRdb copy is restricted to in-frame clones and leaves out a portion. The sample includes millions of clones, approximately 95% of them seen just once. The sample consisted of naive CD4+ T cells from PBMCs. Subset meaning: CD45RA+ positively selected. These receptor sequences come from a young man in good health. Some clones in this sample may be carry-over from other donors' samples.

This chain uses TRBV7-9 with TRBJ1-1; possibly TRBD1 for D (6 bases). The CDR3 runs 18 residues. Germline V gene sequence: CDR1 SEHNR, CDR2 FQNEAQ (reference sequence). V lost 1 base and J 4 bases, leaving 22 bases between the germline ends. This CDR3 is CASSLGKDRGQRGTEAFF. The CDR3 DNA sequence: TGTGCCAGCAGCTTAGGCAAGGATCGGGGGCAGAGAGGCACTGAAGCTTTCTTT.

This chain uses TRBV7-2 with TRBJ2-7; 8 bases match TRBD2. This CDR3 is 16 amino acids long. V was clipped by 5 bases and J by 3 bases; unmatched bases: 12. Germline lookup yields CDR1 SGHTA and CDR2 FQGNSA. The chain's CDR3 is CASSQPIAGRSYEQYF. The CDR3 nucleotides are TGTGCCAGCAGCCAGCCGATAGCGGGACGTAGCTACGAGCAGTACTTC. Based on the CDR3 plus reference TRBV7-2 and TRBJ2-7, the full variable domain is GAGVSQSPSNKVTEKGKDVELRCDPISGHTALYWYRQSLGQGLEFLIYFQGNSAPDKSGLPSDRFSAERTGGSVSTLTIQRTQQEDSAVYLCASSQPIAGRSYEQYFGPGTRLTVT.

The chain carries TRBV5-8 and TRBJ2-2; TRBD1 is a possible D gene (7 bases). Germline CDR1 and CDR2: SGHTS and YDEGEE. The V gene lost 5 bases and the J gene lost 3 bases, with 26 bases spanning the gap. This CDR3 region has 19 residues. The CDR3 sequence is CASRPPPTSQGGDTGELFF. CDR3 DNA: TGTGCCAGCAGACCACCACCCACTTCCCAGGGGGGAGACACCGGGGAGCTGTTTTTT.

Only one count was recorded for this clone. DNA of the CDR3: TGCGCCAGCAGCCTCTCAGGGAGTGAGCAGTTCTTC. It is translated as CASSLSGSEQFF. The genes are TRBV5-1 and TRBJ2-1; D may correspond to TRBD1 or TRBD2 (5 bases each). This CDR3 contains 12 residues. The V end lost 4 bases, the J end lost 9 bases, and 11 bases lay between the germline ends. The germline CDR1 and CDR2 sequences are SGHRS and YFSETQ.

The rearrangement links TRBV25-1 to TRBJ2-5; D is undetermined. The V end was cut by 5 bases, the J end by 1 base, with 11 bases between. The CDR3 is 14 amino acids. Germline lookup yields CDR1 MGHDK and CDR2 SYGVNS. CDR3 DNA sequence: TGTGCCAGCAGTTACACGAGCGTCCAAGAGACCCAGTACTTC. Translating gives CASSYTSVQETQYF.

The chain combines TRBV20-1 with TRBJ1-2, with D tentatively TRBD1 (5 bases). Germline CDR1 and CDR2: DFQATT and SNEGSKA (reference sequence). V shed 4 bases and J shed 7 bases, with 7 bases lying between them. The length of the CDR3 is 10 residues. The CDR3 nucleotides read TGCAGTGCTACAGGGTTTGGCTACACCTTC. Its translation is CSATGFGYTF.

This sequence joins TRBV5-1 and TRBJ2-3; D possibly uses TRBD1 or TRBD2 (6 bases each). With 4 bases removed from V and 5 bases from J, the gap between germline ends came to 17 bases. The CDR3 has 15 residues. CDR1 and CDR2 (germline): SGHRS, YFSETQ. The CDR3 here is CASSQGTPEGDTQYF. The CDR3 DNA is TGCGCCAGCAGCCAGGGGACACCGGAGGGAGATACGCAGTATTTT.

In regard to this clone: This sample includes further DNA sequences coding for the same CDR3. The genes are TRBV7-2 and TRBJ1-1; D remains unclear. Trimming left V 3 bases short and J 0 bases short, with 5 bases between. Germline CDR1 is SGHTA and CDR2 is FQGNSA. The CDR3 runs 13 residues. This CDR3 is CASSFDLNTEAFF. The CDR3 DNA sequence: TGTGCCAGCAGCTTCGACCTGAACACTGAAGCTTTCTTT.

The chain employs TRBV5-1 and TRBJ2-7; D ambiguous. This CDR3 spans 13 amino acids. Per the germline V gene, CDR1 is SGHRS and CDR2 is YFSETQ. Trimming took 6 bases from V and 1 from J, leaving 11 bases between them. The CDR3 DNA follows: TGCGCCAGCACGGCCCGGAATTCCTACGAGCAGTACTTC. Its translation is CASTARNSYEQYF.

The J gene is TRBJ1-5, the V gene TRBV9; D gene uncertain. V was shortened by 0 bases and J by 6 bases, with 16 bases between the two germline ends. Germline CDR1 and CDR2: SGDLS and YYNGEE. This CDR3 region has 16 residues. DNA for the CDR3: TGTGCCAGCAGCGTAGGGGTGGGTGACATGGGTCAGCCCCAGCATTTT. Protein: CASSVGVGDMGQPQHF.

The CDR3, as DNA: TGCAGTGTGACTGAAGCTTTCTTT. Its translation: CSVTEAFF. The chain recombines TRBV20-1 with TRBJ1-1, with D unresolved. Germline V CDR1 and CDR2: DFQATT, SNEGSKA (reference sequence). The CDR3 totals 8 residues. The V and J ends lost 7 bases and 5 bases respectively, with 2 bases between them.

V usage is TRBV27 and J usage is TRBJ1-2, with TRBD1 matching 11 bases. Germline V CDR1 and CDR2: MNHEY, SMNVEV (reference sequence). V gave up 5 bases and J gave up 8 bases; unmatched junction bases: 19. CDR3 length: 18 amino acids. In nucleotides, the CDR3 is TGTGCCAGCAGTCCGATTGCGGCCCGGACAGGGGGCGTTATCGGCTACACCTTC. This translates into CASSPIAARTGGVIGYTF.

This clone was observed a single time. The rearrangement links TRBV9 to TRBJ2-7; a possible D gene is TRBD1 (6 bases). This CDR3 contains 13 residues. The V and J ends lost 3 bases and 1 base respectively, with 8 bases between them. Germline loops: CDR1 SGDLS, CDR2 YYNGEE. The CDR3 coding sequence is TGTGCCAGCAGCGGACAGGATTCCTACGAGCAGTACTTC. Protein product: CASSGQDSYEQYF.

V gene TRBV28 combines with J gene TRBJ2-1; tentatively, D is TRBD1 (5 bases). Trimming pared 7 bases from V and 0 bases from J, leaving 13 bases between. Germline assignment: CDR1 MDHEN and CDR2 SYDVKM. The CDR3 has 15 residues. The DNA for the CDR3 is TGTGCCAGCATTGGCCTTGGGGCCTCCTACAATGAGCAGTTCTTC. Protein product: CASIGLGASYNEQFF.

V gene TRBV28 combines with J gene TRBJ1-4; tentative D call: TRBD1 (5 bases). Trimming pared 3 bases from V and 4 bases from J, leaving 12 bases between. Germline CDR1 MDHEN, CDR2 SYDVKM. The CDR3 covers 15 residues. The CDR3 spells CASSFPGANNEKLFF. CDR3 coding DNA: TGTGCCAGCAGTTTTCCCGGGGCTAATAATGAAAAACTGTTTTTT. Drawing the rest from reference TRBV28 and TRBJ1-4, the complete variable domain is DVKVTQSSRYLVKRTGEKVFLECVQDMDHENMFWYRQDPGLGLRLIYFSYDVKMKEKGDIPEGYSVSREKKERFSLILESASTNQTSMYLCASSFPGANNEKLFFGSGTQLSVL.

This clone appeared a single time. V and J are TRBV21-1 and TRBJ1-3. TRBV21-1 is reported as a pseudogene. There are 12 residues in the CDR3. The CDR3 loop reads CASSKEGNTIYF. The CDR3 coding sequence is TGTGCCAGCAGCAAAGAAGGAAACACCATATATTTT.

A single count supports this clone. The gene calls are TRBV27 and TRBJ2-7; 7 bases match TRBD1. Trimming removed 4 bases from V and 3 bases from J; junction bases left unmatched: 6. The CDR3 length is 14 residues. Germline assignment: CDR1 MNHEY and CDR2 SMNVEV (reference sequence). The CDR3 sequence: CASSWDRGIYEQYF. DNA of the CDR3: TGTGCCAGCAGTTGGGACAGAGGGATCTACGAGCAGTACTTC.

In regard to this clone: The sample contains more than one DNA sequence encoding this CDR3. The CDR3 DNA follows: TGTGCTAGTGGTTTGCAGGGGGCCGAGACCCAGTACTTC. Translating gives CASGLQGAETQYF. The chain is built from TRBV12-5 and TRBJ2-5; 8 bases map to TRBD1. The junction had 1 base not matched to a gene; V was cut back by 2 bases and J by 5 bases. Germline V gives CDR1 LGHNT, CDR2 FRNRAP. CDR3 size: 13 residues.